The 2 T cell receptor beta chains reported below all come from one sample, sequenced in a study of blood T cell repertoires in COVID-19. Sequencing was performed with immunoSEQ multiplex PCR; in TCRdb, only in-frame clones are kept and a portion is missing. The sample consists of 120,000 to 150,000 clones, over 70% of them appearing once. The sequencing sample was made of peripheral blood. These receptors came from a man aged 50 to 59 who had recovered from COVID-19.

This rearrangement joins TRBV15 to TRBJ1-1, with no clear D. This CDR3 region has 12 residues. The germline V gene encodes CDR1 LNHNV and CDR2 YYDKDF (reference sequence). Trimming shortened V by 2 bases and J by 6 bases, and 7 bases separated the two germline ends. The CDR3 DNA reads TGTGCCACCAGCAGATCCCGCGCTGAAGCTTTCTTT. Translating it yields CATSRSRAEAFF.

The chain has TRBV7-8 and TRBJ2-3, with D tentatively TRBD1 (6 bases). The ends were cut back, 5 bases at V and 4 bases at J, with 13 bases in the middle. CDR1 SGHVS and CDR2 FQNEAQ come from the germline V gene. The CDR3 covers 14 residues. The CDR3 is CASSPNRVSDTQYF. The CDR3 nucleotides read TGTGCCAGCAGCCCAAACAGGGTATCAGATACGCAGTATTTT.